These T cell receptor beta chains were read from a single sample in a study of follicular helper T cells after annual influenza vaccination. Profiling relied on immunoSEQ multiplex PCR, and the TCRdb table lists in-frame clones only, not all of them. The repertoire consists of about 6,800 clones, with nearly 90% occurring once and the leading ten covering about 0.7%. The material sequenced was CXCR5+ CD38- circulating T follicular helper cells from blood, taken 7 days after influenza vaccination. The receptors were sampled from an adult who received the influenza vaccine. Each CDR3 is given with its conserved first and last residue. The D gene is left open where the match is weak. Clone sizes are given selectively: once, few, many, or a class where the clone is expanded.

size	V	length	D	J	CDR3	DNA
NA	TRBV4-3	16	TRBD2	TRBJ2-5	CASSRNPGEGGETQYF	TGCGCCAGCAGCCGGAACCCTGGGGAGGGAGGAGAGACCCAGTACTTC
few	TRBV30	14	TRBD1	TRBJ1-2	CAWSRGQALSSYTF	TGTGCCTGGAGTCGTGGACAGGCCCTATCGAGCTACACCTTC
NA	TRBV19	14	NA	TRBJ1-1	CATQGRTLNTEAFF	TGTGCCACTCAGGGACGAACTCTGAACACTGAAGCTTTCTTT
NA	TRBV9	13	NA	TRBJ1-1	CASSPWGVGEAFF	TGTGCCAGCAGCCCCTGGGGGGTTGGTGAAGCTTTCTTT
once	TRBV5-4	13	NA	TRBJ2-1	CASSHRQRDEQFF	TGTGCCAGCAGCCACCGACAGAGGGATGAGCAGTTCTTC
NA	TRBV9	17	NA	TRBJ1-5	CASSVGPGEGGNQPQHF	TGTGCCAGCAGCGTAGGGCCAGGGGAAGGCGGCAATCAGCCCCAGCATTTT
NA	TRBV23-1	16	NA	TRBJ2-3	CASSPNSERDTHTQYF	TGCGCCAGCAGTCCGAATTCAGAACGAGATACACATACGCAGTATTTT
NA	TRBV7-2	14	NA	TRBJ2-3	CASSLGPGSDTQYF	TGTGCCAGCAGCTTAGGTCCGGGTTCAGATACGCAGTATTTT
NA	TRBV2	15	NA	TRBJ1-2	CASSEGPVGAAGYTF	TGTGCCAGCAGTGAGGGACCTGTAGGGGCGGCTGGCTACACCTTC
once	TRBV30	13	TRBD1	TRBJ1-2	CAWVDRGNYGYTF	TGTGCCTGGGTGGACAGGGGCAACTATGGCTACACCTTC
once	TRBV19	14	NA	TRBJ2-5	CASSIFRGGETQYF	TGTGCCAGTAGTATTTTCCGGGGTGGAGAGACCCAGTACTTC
few	TRBV5-6	14	NA	TRBJ1-2	CASFPVGADYGYTF	TGTGCCAGCTTCCCAGTGGGAGCCGACTATGGCTACACCTTC
NA	TRBV19	13	NA	TRBJ1-5	CASSLGWNQPQHF	TGTGCCAGTAGCTTGGGGTGGAATCAGCCCCAGCATTTT
NA	TRBV7-9	15	TRBD1	TRBJ1-2	CASSRGQGRDYGYTF	TGTGCCAGCAGCCGGGGACAGGGGAGGGACTATGGCTACACCTTC
NA	TRBV5-1	15	TRBD1	TRBJ2-1	CASSSGTGVVNEQFF	TGCGCCAGCAGCTCAGGGACAGGGGTGGTCAATGAGCAGTTCTTC
NA	TRBV19	13	NA	TRBJ1-5	CASTPFRDQPQHF	TGTGCCAGTACTCCGTTTAGGGACCAGCCCCAGCATTTT
NA	TRBV4-3	15	NA	TRBJ2-5	CASSQEEAFQETQYF	TGCGCCAGCAGCCAAGAGGAGGCGTTCCAAGAGACCCAGTACTTC
NA	TRBV9	15	NA	TRBJ1-6	CASSLKSSYNSPLHF	TGTGCCAGCAGCCTGAAAAGCTCCTATAATTCACCCCTCCACTTT
once	TRBV7-6	13	NA	TRBJ1-4	CASSLATNEKLFF	TGTGCCAGCAGCTTAGCCACTAATGAAAAACTGTTTTTT
NA	TRBV30	14	NA	TRBJ1-2	CAWSVGRANYGYTF	TGTGCCTGGAGTGTAGGCCGAGCTAACTATGGCTACACCTTC
NA	TRBV18	15	NA	TRBJ2-7	CASSPSRGGNYEQYF	TGTGCCAGCTCACCAAGCCGCGGCGGGAATTACGAGCAGTACTTC
NA	TRBV2	17	TRBD2	TRBJ2-5	CASSEARGGRALETQYF	TGTGCCAGCAGTGAAGCACGAGGCGGGAGGGCGTTGGAGACCCAGTACTTC
once	TRBV11-2	15	TRBD1	TRBJ2-7	CASSPRQGLIYEQYF	TGTGCCAGCAGCCCCCGACAGGGCCTTATCTACGAGCAGTACTTC
NA	TRBV15	15	NA	TRBJ1-4	CATSRDRRGSEKLFF	TGTGCCACCAGCAGAGATCGGCGGGGCAGCGAAAAACTGTTTTTT
once	TRBV9	15	NA	TRBJ2-3	CASSLRGVSTDTQYF	TGTGCCAGCAGCCTTCGAGGGGTCAGCACAGATACGCAGTATTTT
NA	TRBV28	17	TRBD1	TRBJ1-2	CASSPGTGTLFIYGYTF	TGTGCCAGCAGCCCTGGGACAGGAACCCTATTTATCTATGGCTACACCTTC
NA	TRBV5-1	14	NA	TRBJ1-3	CASSLEGSGNTIYF	TGCGCCAGCAGCTTGGAAGGATCTGGAAACACCATATATTTT
NA	TRBV9	11	NA	TRBJ2-1	CASSVEGEQFF	TGTGCCAGCAGCGTAGAGGGTGAGCAGTTCTTC
NA	TRBV5-1	13	TRBD1	TRBJ2-1	CASRITGDNEQFF	TGCGCCAGCAGAATAACAGGGGACAATGAGCAGTTCTTC
NA	TRBV19	14	NA	TRBJ2-7	CASKTTGTSYEQYF	TGTGCCAGTAAAACCACAGGGACTTCCTACGAGCAGTACTTC
few	TRBV6-5	15	TRBD2	TRBJ2-5	CASRRGRATVETQYF	TGTGCCAGCAGGCGCGGGAGGGCCACAGTAGAGACCCAGTACTTC
NA	TRBV2	14	NA	TRBJ1-2	CASRGRVRSYGYTF	TGTGCCAGCAGGGGCAGGGTTAGATCCTATGGCTACACCTTC
NA	TRBV29-1	15	NA	TRBJ2-1	CSVAIGVDSYNEQFF	TGCAGCGTCGCCATCGGGGTGGACTCCTACAATGAGCAGTTCTTC
NA	TRBV11-2	16	TRBD2	TRBJ2-7	CASSLGAGVNSYEQYF	TGTGCCAGCAGCTTAGGAGCGGGAGTCAACTCCTACGAGCAGTACTTC
NA	TRBV5-1	16	TRBD2	TRBJ2-3	CASSLAVGRATDTQYF	TGCGCCAGCAGCTTGGCCGTCGGGAGGGCCACAGATACGCAGTATTTT
NA	TRBV28	16	NA	TRBJ2-1	CASSLAGISSYNEQFF	TGTGCCAGCAGTTTAGCCGGTATTAGCTCCTACAATGAGCAGTTCTTC
NA	TRBV29-1	13	NA	TRBJ1-3	CSVEEPSGNTIYF	TGCAGCGTTGAAGAACCCTCTGGAAACACCATATATTTT
NA	TRBV6-1	14	NA	TRBJ2-1	CASKVSGSIDEQFF	TGTGCCAGCAAGGTTAGCGGATCAATAGATGAGCAGTTCTTC
NA	TRBV18	15	TRBD1	TRBJ2-7	CASTRSNIQGTEQYF	TGTGCCAGCACTAGATCAAATATACAGGGGACGGAGCAGTACTTC
few	TRBV5-1	13	TRBD1	TRBJ1-2	CASTDRADYGYTF	TGCGCCAGCACTGACAGGGCGGACTATGGCTACACCTTC
NA	TRBV10-3	14	TRBD2	TRBJ2-7	CAIRAGGSSDEQYF	TGTGCCATCAGGGCGGGGGGTTCAAGCGACGAGCAGTACTTC